This TCR beta chain was obtained from a study of shared clonotypes between healthy human individuals. Findings and caveats of the study: Clonotypes that were shared across a handful of donors made up around 5% of naive CD4 clonotypes.

The CDR3 is 15 amino acids. The junction had 7 bases not matched to a gene; V was cut back by 3 bases and J by 9 bases. Germline V gives CDR1 LNHDA, CDR2 SQIVND (reference sequence). A remark on this clone: Its antigen is currently unknown.

Adult donors, all healthy and HIV-negative, had no recent acute infections or vaccinations. The assay was immunoSEQ multiplex PCR, and TCRdb's table has in-frame clones only and misses some. Among some 1,400,000 clones, roughly 96% were seen once, and the ten largest hold about 1%. The clonotype originates from a man aged 30-40 years in good health. The chain employs TRBV19 and TRBJ2-1; TRBD2 agrees at 11 bases. Sequencing input: naive CD4+ T cells sorted from blood. Subset here: CD45RA+ positively selected. The DNA for the CDR3 is TGTGCCAGTAGTATCGGGCTAGCGGGAGGCGGTGAGCAGTTCTTC. This encodes CASSIGLAGGGEQFF.